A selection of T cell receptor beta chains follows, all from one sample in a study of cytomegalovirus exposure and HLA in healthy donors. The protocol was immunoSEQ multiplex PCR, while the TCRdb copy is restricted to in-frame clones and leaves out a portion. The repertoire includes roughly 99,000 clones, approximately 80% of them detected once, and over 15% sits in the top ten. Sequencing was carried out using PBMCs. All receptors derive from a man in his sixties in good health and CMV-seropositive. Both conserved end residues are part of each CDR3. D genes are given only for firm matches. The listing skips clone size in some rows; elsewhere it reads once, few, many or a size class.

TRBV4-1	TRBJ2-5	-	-	TGCGCCAGCAGCCCCCAGATAGCGGCGGGGTATCTAGGCGAGACCCAGTACTTC	CASSPQIAAGYLGETQYF
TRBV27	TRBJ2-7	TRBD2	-	TGTGCCAGCAGTTTAAAATCGGGGGGGCCCTACGAGCAGTACTTC	CASSLKSGGPYEQYF
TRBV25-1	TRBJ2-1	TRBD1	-	TGTGCCAGCAGTGAAGAGGGCAGGGGGACCTACAATGAGCAGTTCTTC	CASSEEGRGTYNEQFF
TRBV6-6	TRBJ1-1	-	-	TGTGCCAGCAGTTACTCGGCCTCATCGAACACTGAAGCTTTCTTT	CASSYSASSNTEAFF
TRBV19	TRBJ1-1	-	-	TGTGCCAGTAGAGACTACAAGAACACTGAAGCTTTCTTT	CASRDYKNTEAFF
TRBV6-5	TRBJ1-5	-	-	TGTGCCAGCAGACCGACAGACAGTCCCTGGCCCCAGCATTTT	CASRPTDSPWPQHF
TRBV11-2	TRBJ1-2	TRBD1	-	TGTGCCAGCAGCGGTCACAGGGGGCCTAACTATGGCTACACCTTC	CASSGHRGPNYGYTF
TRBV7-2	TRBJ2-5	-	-	TGTGCCAGCAGCTTCGGCCAAGAGACCCAGTACTTC	CASSFGQETQYF
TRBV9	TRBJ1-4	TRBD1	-	TGTGCCAGCAGCGTCGCAGGGGGTCCTAATGAAAAACTGTTTTTT	CASSVAGGPNEKLFF
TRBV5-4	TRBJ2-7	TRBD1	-	TGTGCCAGCAGCTTACGGACAGGGACGCTCTACGAGCAGTACTTC	CASSLRTGTLYEQYF
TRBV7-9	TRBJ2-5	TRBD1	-	TGTGCCAGCAGCTATCAGGGGGTTAGAACGGGAGAGACCCAGTACTTC	CASSYQGVRTGETQYF
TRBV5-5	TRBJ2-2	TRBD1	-	TGTGCCAGCAGTTCCTACGACAGGGATCCAACTGTCAACACCGGGGAGCTGTTTTTT	CASSSYDRDPTVNTGELFF
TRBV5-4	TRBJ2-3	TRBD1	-	TGTGCCAGCAGCGGACAGGGAAGGGGCACAGATACGCAGTATTTT	CASSGQGRGTDTQYF
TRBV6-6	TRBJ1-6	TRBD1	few	TGTGCCAGCAGGGCCGGGACAGGGATTAATTCACCCCTCCACTTT	CASRAGTGINSPLHF
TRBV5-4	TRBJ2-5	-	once	TGTGCCAGCAGCTTCAGGACTTCGGAGACCCAGTACTTC	CASSFRTSETQYF
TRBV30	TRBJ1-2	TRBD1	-	TGTGCCTGCACACTGACAGGGATTGGCTACACCTTC	CACTLTGIGYTF
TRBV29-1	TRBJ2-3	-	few	TGCAGCGTTTTGGGACACCTTAACACAGATACGCAGTATTTT	CSVLGHLNTDTQYF
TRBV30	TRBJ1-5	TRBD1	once	TGTGCCTGGAGTGGAGGGACAGGTAATCAGCCCCAGCATTTT	CAWSGGTGNQPQHF
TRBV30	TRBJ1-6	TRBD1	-	TGTGCCTGGACCGCCTTGGTACAGGGGAATTCACCCCTCCACTTT	CAWTALVQGNSPLHF
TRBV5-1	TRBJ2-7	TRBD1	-	TGCGCCAGCAGCTTGGGACAGGGCCCCTACGAGCAGTACTTC	CASSLGQGPYEQYF
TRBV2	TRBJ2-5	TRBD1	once	TGTGCCAGCATTAGGGACAGGGGGCCAGAGACCCAGTACTTC	CASIRDRGPETQYF
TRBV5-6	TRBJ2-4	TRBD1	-	TGTGCCAGCAGGGACAGGGTGGACAAAAACATTCAGTACTTC	CASRDRVDKNIQYF
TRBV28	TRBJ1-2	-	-	TGTGCCAGCGGCGGAAACTATGGCTACACCTTC	CASGGNYGYTF
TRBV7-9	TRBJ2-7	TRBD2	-	TGTGCCAGCAGCGTCAGTGGCACTAGCGGGGCCCGGAAGGACGAGCAGTACTTC	CASSVSGTSGARKDEQYF
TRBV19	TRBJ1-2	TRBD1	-	TGTGCCAGTAGTATCGGACAGGGCGGTGGCTACACCTTC	CASSIGQGGGYTF
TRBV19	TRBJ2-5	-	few	TGTGCCAGTAGTACAGTAGAGACCCAGTACTTC	CASSTVETQYF
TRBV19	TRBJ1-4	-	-	TGTGCCAGTAGTATAGGGGGGACACTAACCGAAAAACTGTTTTTT	CASSIGGTLTEKLFF
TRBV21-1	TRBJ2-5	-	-	TGTGCCAGCAGCGGAATTAACAGGGGGGTTGAGACCCAGTACTTC	CASSGINRGVETQYF
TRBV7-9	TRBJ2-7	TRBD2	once	TGTGCCAGCAGCTTAGTGGGGGGCGCGGGGGGGCAGTACTTC	CASSLVGGAGGQYF
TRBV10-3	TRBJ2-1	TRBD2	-	TGTGCCATCAAGGCTAGCGGGGGCTACAATGAGCAGTTCTTC	CAIKASGGYNEQFF
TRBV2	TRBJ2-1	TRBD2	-	TGTGCCAGCAGGGTTAGCGGGGGGGCGTACAATGAGCAGTTCTTC	CASRVSGGAYNEQFF
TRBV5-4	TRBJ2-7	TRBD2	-	TGTGCCAGCAGCCCTTATCGGACTAGCAGCCACGAGCAGTACTTC	CASSPYRTSSHEQYF
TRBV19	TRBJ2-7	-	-	TGTGCCAGTAGTACCCAAACTGGCTACGAGCAGTACTTC	CASSTQTGYEQYF
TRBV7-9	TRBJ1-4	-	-	TGTGCCAGCAGCTTAGGGACGGAGCTTAAGGGGGAAAAACTGTTTTTT	CASSLGTELKGEKLFF
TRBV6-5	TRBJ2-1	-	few	TGTGCCAGCACAAGTGCTCCAGGGTTCTACAATGAGCAGTTCTTC	CASTSAPGFYNEQFF
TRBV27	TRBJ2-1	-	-	TGTGCCAGCAGTTTATACGGGGGACCCTACAATGAGCAGTTCTTC	CASSLYGGPYNEQFF
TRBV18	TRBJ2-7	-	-	TGTGCCAGCTCACTCGGTCCGACCTACGAGCAGTACTTC	CASSLGPTYEQYF
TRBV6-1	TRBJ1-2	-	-	TGTGCCAGCAGTGCAATAACGTCAGCTAACTATGGCTACACCTTC	CASSAITSANYGYTF
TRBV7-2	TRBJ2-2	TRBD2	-	TGTGCCGGCAGTGAGGCAGCGGGGGGGACCGGGGAGCTGTTTTTT	CAGSEAAGGTGELFF
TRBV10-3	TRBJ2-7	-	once	TGTGCCATCAGTGAGTCGAAAGGGGGAAGCGAGCAGTACTTC	CAISESKGGSEQYF
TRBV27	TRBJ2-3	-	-	TGTGCCAGCAGTCCGCCGGGATTTTTAGATACGCAGTATTTT	CASSPPGFLDTQYF
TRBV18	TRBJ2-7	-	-	TGTGCCAGCTCACCAAATCAAGACAGCGCCTACGAGCAGTACTTC	CASSPNQDSAYEQYF
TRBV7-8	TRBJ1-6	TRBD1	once	TGTGCCAGCAGCTTAGGGCAGGGGGCGGGTAATTCACCCCTCCACTTT	CASSLGQGAGNSPLHF
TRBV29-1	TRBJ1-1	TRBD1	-	TGCAGCGTTGCGGACAGGGGGCCCGTGCGTCGCACTGAAGCTTTCTTT	CSVADRGPVRRTEAFF
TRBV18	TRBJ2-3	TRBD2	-	TGTGCCAGCTCACCAAGGGTCCCGGGACTAGCGGGGGGCACAGATACGCAGTATTTT	CASSPRVPGLAGGTDTQYF